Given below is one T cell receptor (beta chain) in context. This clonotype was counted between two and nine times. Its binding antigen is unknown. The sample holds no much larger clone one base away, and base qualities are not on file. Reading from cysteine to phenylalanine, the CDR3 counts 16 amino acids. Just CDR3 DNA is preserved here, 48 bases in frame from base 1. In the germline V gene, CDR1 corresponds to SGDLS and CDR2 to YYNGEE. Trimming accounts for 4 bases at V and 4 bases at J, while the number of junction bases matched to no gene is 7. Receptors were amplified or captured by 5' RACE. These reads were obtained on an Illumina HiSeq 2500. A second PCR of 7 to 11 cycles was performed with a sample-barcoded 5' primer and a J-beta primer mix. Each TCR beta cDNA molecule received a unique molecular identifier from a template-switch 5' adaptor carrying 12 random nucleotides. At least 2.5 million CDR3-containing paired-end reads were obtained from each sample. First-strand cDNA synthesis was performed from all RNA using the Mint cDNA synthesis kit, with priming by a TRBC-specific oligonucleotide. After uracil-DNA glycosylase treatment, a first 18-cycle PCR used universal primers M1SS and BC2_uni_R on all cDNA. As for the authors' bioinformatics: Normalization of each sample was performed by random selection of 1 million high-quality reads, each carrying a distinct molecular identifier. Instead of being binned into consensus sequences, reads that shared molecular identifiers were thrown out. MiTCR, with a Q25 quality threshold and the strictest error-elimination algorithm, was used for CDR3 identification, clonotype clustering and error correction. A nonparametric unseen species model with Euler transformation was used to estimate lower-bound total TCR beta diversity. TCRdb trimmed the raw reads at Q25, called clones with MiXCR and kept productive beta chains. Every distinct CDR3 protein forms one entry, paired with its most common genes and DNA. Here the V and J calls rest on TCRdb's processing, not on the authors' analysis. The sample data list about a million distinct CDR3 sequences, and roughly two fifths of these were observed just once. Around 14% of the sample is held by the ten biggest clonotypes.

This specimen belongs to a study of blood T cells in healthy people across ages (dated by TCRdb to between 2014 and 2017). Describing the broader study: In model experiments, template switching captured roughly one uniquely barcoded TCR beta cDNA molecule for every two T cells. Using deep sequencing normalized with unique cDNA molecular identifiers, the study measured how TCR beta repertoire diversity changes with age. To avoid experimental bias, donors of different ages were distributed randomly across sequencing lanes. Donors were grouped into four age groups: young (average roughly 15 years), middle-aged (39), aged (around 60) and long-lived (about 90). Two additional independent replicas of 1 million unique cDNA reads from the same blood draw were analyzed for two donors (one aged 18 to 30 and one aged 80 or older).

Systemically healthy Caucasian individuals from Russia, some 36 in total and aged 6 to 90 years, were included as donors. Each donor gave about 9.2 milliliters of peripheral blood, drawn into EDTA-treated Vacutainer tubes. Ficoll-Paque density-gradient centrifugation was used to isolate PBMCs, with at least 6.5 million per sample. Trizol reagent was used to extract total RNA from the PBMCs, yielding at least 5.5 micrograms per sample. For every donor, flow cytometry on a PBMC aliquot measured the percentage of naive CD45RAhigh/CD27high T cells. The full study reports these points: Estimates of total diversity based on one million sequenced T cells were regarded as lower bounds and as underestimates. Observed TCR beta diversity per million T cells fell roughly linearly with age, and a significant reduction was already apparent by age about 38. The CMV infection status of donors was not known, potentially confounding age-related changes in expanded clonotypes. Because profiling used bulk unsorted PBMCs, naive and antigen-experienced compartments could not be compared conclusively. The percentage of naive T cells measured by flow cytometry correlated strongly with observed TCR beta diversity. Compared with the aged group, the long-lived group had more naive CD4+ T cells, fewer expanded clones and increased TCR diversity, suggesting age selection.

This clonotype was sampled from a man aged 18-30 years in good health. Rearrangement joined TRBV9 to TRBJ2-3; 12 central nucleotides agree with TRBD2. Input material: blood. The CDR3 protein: CASSPRLAGASDTQYF. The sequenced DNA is TGTGCCAGCAGCCCTCGACTAGCGGGGGCGTCAGATACGCAGTATTTT. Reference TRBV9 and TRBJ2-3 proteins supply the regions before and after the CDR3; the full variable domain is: DSGVTQTPKHLITATGQRVTLRCSPRSGDLSVYWYQQSLDQGLQFLIQYYNGEERAKGNILERFSAQQFPDLHSELNLSSLELGDSALYFCASSPRLAGASDTQYFGPGTRLTVL.